Below are 10 T cell receptor beta chains sequenced from a single sample in a study of T cell responses to AZD1222 COVID-19 vaccine. Libraries were prepared by immunoSEQ multiplex PCR; TCRdb keeps only in-frame clonotypes and omits some of them. This sample yields under 60,000 clones, of which about 81% are seen a single time; roughly a tenth belongs to the top ten. The sequences come from peripheral blood, collected on day 0 of AZD1222 vaccination. The receptors here all came from an adult in good health.

The chain has TRBV6-5 and TRBJ2-7; the D is unclear. The CDR3 is 14 amino acids. Germline V gene data show CDR1 as MNHEY and CDR2 as SVGAGI. V was pared by 6 bases and J by 1 base, with 13 bases between. Here the CDR3 DNA reads TGTGCCAGCAGCCCGTCCGGCATATCCTACGAGCAGTACTTC. Its translation: CASSPSGISYEQYF.

The chain recombines TRBV19 with TRBJ1-1; D ambiguous. Trimming shortened V by 1 base and J by 4 bases, and 10 bases separated the two germline ends. Germline CDR1 reads LNHDA; CDR2 reads SQIVND (reference sequence). This CDR3 has 14 amino acids. The DNA of the CDR3 is TGTGCCAGTAGTATAGTGGGGTGGGGCACTGAAGCTTTCTTT. It specifies CASSIVGWGTEAFF.

V gene TRBV5-4 combines with J gene TRBJ1-3; tentatively, D is TRBD1 (6 bases). Germline-derived CDR1 and CDR2 are SGHNT and YYREEE (reference sequence). The CDR3 covers 15 residues. Trimming pared 5 bases from V and 1 base from J, leaving 13 bases between. CDR3 sequence: CASSMDSFSGNTIYF. The CDR3 DNA sequence: TGTGCCAGCAGTATGGACAGTTTTTCTGGAAACACCATATATTTT.

By share, this clone counts as medium-sized (0.01 to 0.1%). The chain uses TRBV25-1 and TRBJ2-7; TRBD2 is a possible D gene (7 bases). The V end was cut by 8 bases, the J end by 5 bases, with 13 bases between. The germline gives CDR1 MGHDK, CDR2 SYGVNS. There are 12 residues in the CDR3. The CDR3 nucleotides read TGTGCCAGCGAATCGGGGGGCCACGAGCAGTACTTC. Residues: CASESGGHEQYF.

The rearrangement joins TRBV5-1 to TRBJ1-4; 8 bases are shared with TRBD1. Trimming at V came to 0 bases and at J to 7 bases, leaving 2 bases not matched to a gene. CDR3 length: 14 amino acids. Germline values: CDR1 SGHRS, CDR2 YFSETQ. The CDR3 coding sequence is TGCGCCAGCAGCTTGGACAGGGGGAGTGAAAAACTGTTTTTT. Translation: CASSLDRGSEKLFF. Drawing the rest from reference TRBV5-1 and TRBJ1-4, the complete variable domain is KAGVTQTPRYLIKTRGQQVTLSCSPISGHRSVSWYQQTPGQGLQFLFEYFSETQRNKGNFPGRFSGRQFSNSRSEMNVSTLELGDSALYLCASSLDRGSEKLFFGSGTQLSVL.

This clone has just one count. The chain couples TRBV7-7 to TRBJ2-7; 7 positions match TRBD1. With V trimmed by 5 bases and J by 3 bases, 10 bases remained unmatched. This CDR3 contains 15 residues. The germline CDR1 and CDR2 sequences are SSHAT and FNYEAQ (reference sequence). The CDR3 DNA reads TGTGCCAGCAGCCTCCGAGGGGACAGAGACTACGAGCAGTACTTC. Translation gives CASSLRGDRDYEQYF.

The CDR3 is CSASRSGWEDTQYF. The CDR3 bases are TGCAGTGCTAGTAGGTCAGGGTGGGAAGATACGCAGTATTTT. The rearrangement uses TRBV20-1 and TRBJ2-3; a possible D gene is TRBD1 (5 bases). Trimming took 3 bases from V and 5 from J, leaving 15 bases between them. The CDR3 is made up of 14 amino acids. Per germline, CDR1 DFQATT and CDR2 SNEGSKA (reference sequence).

The rearrangement joins TRBV24-1 to TRBJ2-1, with D perhaps assigned TRBD1 or TRBD2 (6 bases each). The CDR3 loop spans 14 amino acids. The V and J ends lost 5 bases and 9 bases respectively, with 16 bases between them. Germline CDR1 reads KGHDR; CDR2 reads SFDVKD. The CDR3 protein is CATSALEGGGEQFF. The CDR3 nucleotides read TGTGCCACCAGTGCCCTGGAGGGGGGAGGTGAGCAGTTCTTC.

CDR3 loop: CASSLGTQPQHF. The DNA of the CDR3 is TGTGCCAGCAGCTTAGGGACTCAGCCCCAGCATTTT. The rearrangement uses TRBV7-9 and TRBJ1-5; D is ambiguous. CDR1 SEHNR and CDR2 FQNEAQ come from the germline V gene (reference sequence). The CDR3 covers 12 residues. The V gene lost 1 base and the J gene lost 6 bases, with 4 bases spanning the gap.

CDR3 nucleotides: TGTGCCAGCAGTTACGGAGAAATCAATGAGCAGTTCTTC. Translation gives CASSYGEINEQFF. This chain links TRBV6-2 or TRBV6-3 with TRBJ2-1; D unresolved. CDR3 size: 13 residues. The V gene's germline CDR1 is MNHEY and CDR2 SVGEGT. Trimming stripped 2 bases from V and 6 bases from J, with 8 bases between.